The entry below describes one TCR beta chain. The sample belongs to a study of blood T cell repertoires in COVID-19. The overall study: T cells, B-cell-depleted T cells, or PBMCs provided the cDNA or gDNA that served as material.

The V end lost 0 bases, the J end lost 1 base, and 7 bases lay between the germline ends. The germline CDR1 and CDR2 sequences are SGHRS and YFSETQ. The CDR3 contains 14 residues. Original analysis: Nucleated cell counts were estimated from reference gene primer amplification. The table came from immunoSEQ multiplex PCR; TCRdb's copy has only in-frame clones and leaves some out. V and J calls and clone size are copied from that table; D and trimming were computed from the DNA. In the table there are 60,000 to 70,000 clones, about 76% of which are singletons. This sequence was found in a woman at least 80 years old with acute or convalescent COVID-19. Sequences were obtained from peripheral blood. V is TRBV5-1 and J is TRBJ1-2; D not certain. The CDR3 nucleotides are TGCGCCAGCAGCTTGGACAGATTTAACTATGGCTACACCTTC. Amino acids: CASSLDRFNYGYTF.